This entry lists 16 T cell receptor beta chains sequenced from one sample in a study of CD8 T cells in Susac syndrome (dated by TCRdb to the late 2010s). Libraries were built with the immunoSEQ multiplex PCR assay. RNA was extracted with the RNeasy kit and about 0.45 to 1 ug was reverse transcribed using random hexamers. Clones were called with MiXCR by TCRdb after fastp trimmed the public reads at Q25, and only in-frame beta chains were retained. Identical CDR3 protein sequences are pooled into one entry, listed with their most common genes and DNA. The table for this sample lists under 150,000 distinct CDR3 sequences; about 94% of them were counted only once. The top ten constitute over 0.065% of the sample. The specimen sequenced was CD4+ T cells from PBMCs. Receptor source: a human donor with Susac syndrome.

The chain has TRBV12-3 or TRBV12-4 and TRBJ2-7; D is perhaps TRBD2 (5 bases). The CDR3 is made up of 14 amino acids. V was cut by 2 bases and J by 5 bases, with 13 bases left in between. The CDR3 loop reads CASSLRAGIHEQYF. The CDR3, as DNA: TGTGCCAGCAGTTTAAGGGCCGGGATCCACGAGCAGTACTTC.

The chain couples TRBV7-2 to TRBJ1-2; 8 nucleotides align to TRBD1. V was clipped by 4 bases and J by 7 bases; unmatched bases: 5. The CDR3 spans 13 residues. The germline CDR1 and CDR2 sequences are SGHTA and FQGNSA. The CDR3 sequence is CASSSDRVVGYTF. As DNA, the CDR3 is TGTGCCAGCAGCTCGGACAGGGTGGTTGGCTACACCTTC.

This clonotype occurred once. The gene calls are TRBV4-1 and TRBJ2-5; D is perhaps TRBD2 (5 bases). The CDR3 totals 15 residues. Germline-derived CDR1 and CDR2 are MGHRA and YSYEKL. V was trimmed by 6 bases and J by 2 bases, leaving 16 bases between them. The CDR3 region has the DNA TGCGCCAGCAGTGTCCGCGGGTTAGGGCAAGAGACCCAGTACTTC. The encoded protein is CASSVRGLGQETQYF.

V is TRBV25-1 and J is TRBJ1-1; tentatively, D is TRBD1 (5 bases). Trimming removed 3 bases from V and 4 bases from J, with 12 bases in between. This CDR3 region has 14 residues. CDR1 and CDR2 from the germline V gene are MGHDK and SYGVNS. The CDR3 loop is CASSEGQGITEAFF. CDR3 bases: TGTGCCAGCAGTGAGGGGCAGGGAATCACTGAAGCTTTCTTT.

This rearrangement joins TRBV14 to TRBJ2-4; D is ambiguous. From germline, CDR1 is SGHDN and CDR2 FVKESK. V was clipped by 4 bases and J by 7 bases, with 11 bases between them. This CDR3 is built from 13 residues. The CDR3 region has the DNA TGTGCCAGCAGCCTCGGAAACCCGAACATTCAGTACTTC. Translated: CASSLGNPNIQYF.

J is TRBJ1-5 and V is TRBV12-3 or TRBV12-4; weak D call: TRBD1 (6 bases). CDR3 size: 14 residues. V was clipped by 7 bases and J by 8 bases, with 18 bases between them. CDR3 loop: CASNARGAGKPQHF. The CDR3 DNA is TGTGCCAGCAACGCCCGGGGGGCAGGGAAGCCCCAGCATTTT.

V usage is TRBV20-1 and J usage is TRBJ1-3, with 7 bases identical to TRBD1. Germline loops: CDR1 DFQATT, CDR2 SNEGSKA (reference sequence). CDR3 length: 15 amino acids. The trim removed 2 bases at V and 2 bases at J, leaving 6 bases unmatched. CDR3 loop: CSARTGTEAGNTIYF. CDR3 nucleotide sequence: TGCAGTGCTAGAACCGGGACAGAGGCTGGAAACACCATATATTTT.

This clonotype was seen once. The CDR3 nucleotides read TGTGCCAGCTCACCAGTAGCCAGAGGGGGTCAGCCCCAGCATTTT. Translating it yields CASSPVARGGQPQHF. The chain couples TRBV18 to TRBJ1-5; D is perhaps TRBD1 (6 bases). V was trimmed by 2 bases and J by 6 bases, leaving 14 bases between them. Germline lookup yields CDR1 KGHSH and CDR2 LQKENI. The CDR3 covers 15 residues.

The J gene is TRBJ1-2, the V gene TRBV9; D is possibly TRBD1 (5 bases). The V end was cut by 1 base, the J end by 4 bases, with 11 bases between. Germline V gives CDR1 SGDLS, CDR2 YYNGEE. This CDR3 spans 14 amino acids. The CDR3 nucleotides are TGTGCCAGCAGCGTAACAGAGACAGCCTATGGCTACACCTTC. This encodes CASSVTETAYGYTF.

The chain is built from TRBV5-1 and TRBJ2-5, with 9 bases aligning to TRBD1. The germline V gene encodes CDR1 SGHRS and CDR2 YFSETQ. This CDR3 contains 16 residues. The V gene end was trimmed by 4 bases and the J gene end by 5 bases; junction bases not matched to a gene: 12. Here the CDR3 reads CASSREPGQGRETQYF. CDR3 in DNA: TGCGCCAGCAGCAGGGAACCGGGACAGGGAAGGGAGACCCAGTACTTC.

The chain is built from TRBV7-3 and TRBJ2-3, with TRBD1 matching 8 bases. Germline CDR1 and CDR2: SGHTA and FQGTGA. The CDR3 extends over 16 amino acids. V gave up 5 bases and J gave up 1 base; unmatched junction bases: 8. DNA for the CDR3: TGTGCCAGCAGCAGAAGACAGGGGAGCCGCACAGATACGCAGTATTTT. Its protein is CASSRRQGSRTDTQYF.

The V call is TRBV20-1, the J call TRBJ1-5, with D possibly TRBD1 on 5 matching bases. Per germline, CDR1 DFQATT and CDR2 SNEGSKA (reference sequence). The CDR3 has 15 residues. With 3 bases removed from V and 0 bases from J, the gap between germline ends came to 12 bases. CDR3 sequence (DNA): TGCAGTGCTAGCGCAGGACACCTTAGCAATCAGCCCCAGCATTTT. It specifies CSASAGHLSNQPQHF.

This sequence joins TRBV15 and TRBJ2-5; D perhaps matches TRBD2 (6 bases). From germline, CDR1 is LNHNV and CDR2 YYDKDF (reference sequence). The V end lost 5 bases, the J end lost 5 bases, and 24 bases lay between the germline ends. The CDR3 extends over 17 amino acids. In DNA form, the CDR3 reads TGTGCCACCAGCGGCCTCAGGGACTTTGGCGAAGAGGAGACCCAGTACTTC. This gives the protein CATSGLRDFGEEETQYF.

This clonotype was counted between two and nine times. The chain employs TRBV13 and TRBJ1-2; TRBD1 matches at 9 bases. This CDR3 spans 15 amino acids. Germline CDR1 is PRHDT and CDR2 is FYEKMQ (reference sequence). The ends lost 4 bases at V and 3 bases at J; junction bases unmatched: 6. CDR3 DNA: TGTGCCAGCAGCTCTCCGGGACAGGGCGACTATGGCTACACCTTC. As protein: CASSSPGQGDYGYTF.

V is TRBV6-6 and J is TRBJ2-1; D call uncertain. Germline V CDR1 and CDR2: MNHNY, SVGAGI (reference sequence). The CDR3 runs 14 residues. Trimming removed 2 bases at V and 3 bases at J, with 8 bases between. The CDR3: CASSYDGRYNEQFF. CDR3 bases: TGTGCCAGCAGTTACGACGGACGCTACAATGAGCAGTTCTTC.

Remarks on this clonotype: Germline is not matched at one junction end, which may reflect a read error. The CDR3 sequence: CSARDLTMDF. The CDR3 DNA follows: TGCAGTGCTAGGGACCTAACTATGGACTTC. The chain recombines TRBV20-1 with TRBJ1-2, with D unclear. The germline V gene encodes CDR1 DFQATT and CDR2 SNEGSKA (reference sequence). The CDR3 totals 10 residues.